This is a list of T cell receptor beta chains from one sample in a study of OX40 agonist ivuxolimab in advanced cancers. The assay was immunoSEQ multiplex PCR, and TCRdb's table has in-frame clones only and misses some. The repertoire holds roughly 40,000 clones, with approximately 86% as singletons. The specimen comprised CD4+ or CD8+ T cells sorted from blood, sampled in a trial of the OX40 agonist ivuxolimab. The receptor source for this set is an adult with an advanced solid tumor such as melanoma, head and neck, liver or kidney cancer. Both conserved end residues are part of each CDR3. D genes are given only for firm matches. Only part of the rows carry a size: once, few, many, or a class if the clone is expanded.

>TRBD2|.|TRBV11-2|TRBJ2-7
TGTGCCAGCAGCTTATTAGGGCTAGCGGGGAGGGACGAGCAGTACTTC
CASSLLGLAGRDEQYF
>.|.|TRBV6-5|TRBJ2-7
TGTGCCAGCAGTTACGGGGGCGGGCTCTACGAGCAGTACTTC
CASSYGGGLYEQYF
>.|.|TRBV19|TRBJ1-5
TGTGCCAGTAGTATCAACAGGGTAGAGAATCAGCCCCAGCATTTT
CASSINRVENQPQHF
>TRBD1|.|TRBV4-3|TRBJ1-6
TGCGCCAGCAGCCTGGACAGGGGTAATTCACCCCTCCACTTT
CASSLDRGNSPLHF
>.|.|TRBV5-6|TRBJ2-1
TGTGCCAGCAGCGGCGGGACACCGAGCTCCTACAATGAGCAGTTCTTC
CASSGGTPSSYNEQFF
>.|few|TRBV10-3|TRBJ1-4
TGTGCCATCAGTGAGTCTATGGCTGGGGCACAACGGAAACTGTTTTTT
CAISESMAGAQRKLFF
>TRBD2|.|TRBV7-2|TRBJ2-3
TGTGCCAGCAGCTTAAGCGGGGTCGGGAATACGCAGTATTTT
CASSLSGVGNTQYF
>.|.|TRBV7-9|TRBJ2-3
TGTGCCAGCAGCTTAGGAATAGGTCCCCCGAGCACAGATACGCAGTATTTT
CASSLGIGPPSTDTQYF
>TRBD2|.|TRBV10-3|TRBJ2-7
TGTGCCATCAGCTACGGACTAGCGGGGGCCTCCGAGCAGTACTTC
CAISYGLAGASEQYF
>.|medium-sized|TRBV5-4|TRBJ1-6
TGTGCCAGCAGCTTGGTCGGAAATTCACCCCTCCACTTT
CASSLVGNSPLHF
>TRBD1|.|TRBV5-1|TRBJ2-6
TGCGCCAGCAGCGAAGACAGGGTTGGGGCCAACGTCCTGACTTTC
CASSEDRVGANVLTF
>.|.|TRBV10-3|TRBJ2-7
TGTGCCATCAGTCTACAGGGACGCGAGCAGTACTTC
CAISLQGREQYF
>.|.|TRBV7-5|TRBJ1-6
TGTGTCAGAAGCTTAGTGGCAGGCTCCTATAATTCACCCCTCCACTTT
CVRSLVAGSYNSPLHF
>.|.|TRBV20-1|TRBJ1-2
TGCAGTGCACAGACACAGGGCTACACCTTC
CSAQTQGYTF
>.|.|TRBV18|TRBJ1-1
TGTGCCAGCTCACCATCGCGAATCCATGGGAGCACTGAAGCTTTCTTT
CASSPSRIHGSTEAFF
>.|.|TRBV29-1|TRBJ2-1
TGCAGCGTGGCGGGGAGGGGGAAGAATGAGCAGTTCTTC
CSVAGRGKNEQFF
>TRBD1|.|TRBV12-5|TRBJ1-1
TGTGCTAGTGACCTCTCCCTTGGACAGGGGAAGGGTCGGACTGAAGCTTTCTTT
CASDLSLGQGKGRTEAFF
>TRBD2|.|TRBV2|TRBJ2-3
TGTGCCAGCAGTGTAGGGGACTACACAGATACGCAGTATTTT
CASSVGDYTDTQYF
>TRBD1|once|TRBV7-2|TRBJ1-5
TGTGCCAGCAGCCACGGACAGGGCCCCCAGCATTTT
CASSHGQGPQHF
>.|.|TRBV27|TRBJ2-7
TGTGCCAGCAGTTTCCATGGCTCCTACGAGCAGTACTTC
CASSFHGSYEQYF
>.|.|TRBV7-2|TRBJ1-4
TGTGCCAGCAGCTTAGCGTCCAGGGAGGATGAAAAACTGTTTTTT
CASSLASREDEKLFF
>.|once|TRBV19|TRBJ2-3
TGTGCCAGTAGTATTACAGGGATAAAAAGCACAGATACGCAGTATTTT
CASSITGIKSTDTQYF
>TRBD1|.|TRBV19|TRBJ1-2
TGTGCCAGTAGGGGGTGGGACAGGAATGCCGCTAACTATGGCTACACCTTC
CASRGWDRNAANYGYTF
>.|.|TRBV6-5|TRBJ1-2
TGTGCCAGCAGGGACAGTTCACGCTATGGCTACACCTTC
CASRDSSRYGYTF
>TRBD1|.|TRBV6-4|TRBJ2-3
TGTGCCAGCAGTGCTCTACAGGGGGACACGCAGTATTTT
CASSALQGDTQYF
>TRBD1|.|TRBV25-1|TRBJ1-4
TGTGCCAGCAGTGACACGACAGGGACTGAAAAACTGTTTTTT
CASSDTTGTEKLFF
>.|.|TRBV9|TRBJ2-2
TGTGCCAGCCGAGACTTGAGGGGCGGCACCGGGGAGCTGTTTTTT
CASRDLRGGTGELFF
>TRBD2|once|TRBV2|TRBJ2-3
TGTGCCAGCAGGGTCAGACTAGCGGGGTTCGTGCATACGCAGTATTTT
CASRVRLAGFVHTQYF
>TRBD2|.|TRBV9|TRBJ2-3
TGTGCCAGCAGCGCGGGACTAGCGGGGGGCACAGATACGCAGTATTTT
CASSAGLAGGTDTQYF
>TRBD2|few|TRBV29-1|TRBJ2-5
TGCAGCCTCGGGGGGGATCAAGAGACCCAGTACTTC
CSLGGDQETQYF
>.|.|TRBV2|TRBJ2-3
TGTGCCAGCAGCTTAACAGATACGCAGTATTTT
CASSLTDTQYF